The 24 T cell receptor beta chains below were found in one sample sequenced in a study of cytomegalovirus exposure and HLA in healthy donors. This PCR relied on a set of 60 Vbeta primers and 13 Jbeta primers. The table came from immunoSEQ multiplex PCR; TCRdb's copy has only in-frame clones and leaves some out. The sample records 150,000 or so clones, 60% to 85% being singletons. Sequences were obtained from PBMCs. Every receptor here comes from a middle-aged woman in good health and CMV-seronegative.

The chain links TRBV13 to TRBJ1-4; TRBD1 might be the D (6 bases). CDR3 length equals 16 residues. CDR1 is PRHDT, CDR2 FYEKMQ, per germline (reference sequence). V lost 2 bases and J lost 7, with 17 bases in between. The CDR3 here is CASSLLPGELGEKLFF. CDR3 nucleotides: TGTGCCAGCAGCTTACTACCAGGGGAATTGGGTGAAAAACTGTTTTTT.

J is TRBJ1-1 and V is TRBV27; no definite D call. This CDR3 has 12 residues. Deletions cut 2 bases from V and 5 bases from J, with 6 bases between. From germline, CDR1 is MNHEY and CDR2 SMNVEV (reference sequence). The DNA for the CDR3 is TGTGCCAGCAGTTTAAGAGGGACTGAAGCTTTCTTT. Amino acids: CASSLRGTEAFF.

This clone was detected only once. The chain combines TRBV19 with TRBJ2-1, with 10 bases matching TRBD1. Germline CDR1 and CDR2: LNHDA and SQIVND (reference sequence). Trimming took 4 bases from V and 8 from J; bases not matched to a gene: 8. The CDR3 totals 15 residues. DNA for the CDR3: TGTGCCAGTAGTAGGGACGGGACAGGGGCGTATGAGCAGTTCTTC. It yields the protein CASSRDGTGAYEQFF.

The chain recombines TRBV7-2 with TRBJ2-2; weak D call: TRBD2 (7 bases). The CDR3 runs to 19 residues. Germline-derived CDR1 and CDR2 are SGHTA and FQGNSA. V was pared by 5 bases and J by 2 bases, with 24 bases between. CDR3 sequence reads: CASSQLREDSSPNTGELFF. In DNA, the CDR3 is TGTGCCAGCAGCCAATTACGGGAGGACAGTTCCCCTAACACCGGGGAGCTGTTTTTT.

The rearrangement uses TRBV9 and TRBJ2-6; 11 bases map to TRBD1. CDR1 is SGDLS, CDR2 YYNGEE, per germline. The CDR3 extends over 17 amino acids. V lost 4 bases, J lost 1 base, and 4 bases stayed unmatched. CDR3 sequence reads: CASSKGQGGSGANVLTF. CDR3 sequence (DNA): TGTGCCAGCAGCAAGGGACAGGGGGGGTCTGGGGCCAACGTCCTGACTTTC.

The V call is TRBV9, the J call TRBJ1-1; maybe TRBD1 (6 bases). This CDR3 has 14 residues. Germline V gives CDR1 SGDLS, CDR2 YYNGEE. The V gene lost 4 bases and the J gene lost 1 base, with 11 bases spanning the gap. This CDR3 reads CASSHTGWNTEAFF. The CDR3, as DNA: TGTGCCAGCAGCCATACAGGGTGGAACACTGAAGCTTTCTTT.

The CDR3 sequence: CASSFYGGGYGYTF. The CDR3 DNA is TGTGCCAGCAGTTTTTACGGCGGAGGATATGGCTACACCTTC. The chain is built from TRBV28 and TRBJ1-2; the D is unclear. V lost 3 bases and J lost 5, with 13 bases in between. Germline values: CDR1 MDHEN, CDR2 SYDVKM. This CDR3 has 14 residues.

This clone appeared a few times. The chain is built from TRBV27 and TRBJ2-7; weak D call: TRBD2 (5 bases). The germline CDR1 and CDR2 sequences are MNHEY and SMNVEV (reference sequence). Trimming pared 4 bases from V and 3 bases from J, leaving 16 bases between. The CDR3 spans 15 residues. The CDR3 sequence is CASSSPGLLLYEQYF. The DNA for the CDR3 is TGTGCCAGCAGTTCCCCCGGACTTCTACTCTACGAGCAGTACTTC.

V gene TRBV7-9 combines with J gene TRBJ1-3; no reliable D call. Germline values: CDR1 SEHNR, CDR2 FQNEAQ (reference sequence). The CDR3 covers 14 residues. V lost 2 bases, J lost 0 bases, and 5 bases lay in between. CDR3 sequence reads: CASSLSRSGNTIYF. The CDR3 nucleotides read TGTGCCAGCAGCTTAAGCCGCTCTGGAAACACCATATATTTT.

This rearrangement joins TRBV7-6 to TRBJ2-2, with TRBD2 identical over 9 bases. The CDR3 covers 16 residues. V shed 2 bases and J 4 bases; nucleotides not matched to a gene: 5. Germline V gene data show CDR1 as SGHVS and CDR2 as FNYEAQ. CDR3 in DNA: TGTGCCAGCAGCTTAAGGTCTAGCGGGATCACCGGGGAGCTGTTTTTT. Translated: CASSLRSSGITGELFF.

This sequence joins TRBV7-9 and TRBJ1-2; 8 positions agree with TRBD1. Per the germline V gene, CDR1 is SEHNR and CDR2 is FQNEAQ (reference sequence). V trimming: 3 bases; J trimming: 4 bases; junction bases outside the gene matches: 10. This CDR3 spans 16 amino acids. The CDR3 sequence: CASSLAGRQGAYGYTF. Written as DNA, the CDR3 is TGTGCCAGCAGCTTGGCTGGGCGGCAGGGGGCCTATGGCTACACCTTC.

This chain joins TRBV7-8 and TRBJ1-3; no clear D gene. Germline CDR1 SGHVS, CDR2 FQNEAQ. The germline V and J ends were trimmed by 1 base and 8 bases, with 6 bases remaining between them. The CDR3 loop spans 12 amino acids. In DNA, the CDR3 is TGTGCCAGCAGCTTAGGCGTGGACACCATATATTTT. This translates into CASSLGVDTIYF. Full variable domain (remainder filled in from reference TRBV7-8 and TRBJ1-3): GAGVSQSPRYKVAKRGQDVALRCDPISGHVSLFWYQQALGQGPEFLTYFQNEAQLDKSGLPSDRFFAERPEGSVSTLKIQRTQQEDSAVYLCASSLGVDTIYFGEGSWLTVV.

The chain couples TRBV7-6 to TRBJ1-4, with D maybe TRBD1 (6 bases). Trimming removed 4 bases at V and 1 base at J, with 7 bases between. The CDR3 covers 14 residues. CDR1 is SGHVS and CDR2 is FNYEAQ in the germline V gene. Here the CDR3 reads CASSSQGTNEKLFF. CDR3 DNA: TGTGCCAGCAGCTCACAGGGAACTAATGAAAAACTGTTTTTT.

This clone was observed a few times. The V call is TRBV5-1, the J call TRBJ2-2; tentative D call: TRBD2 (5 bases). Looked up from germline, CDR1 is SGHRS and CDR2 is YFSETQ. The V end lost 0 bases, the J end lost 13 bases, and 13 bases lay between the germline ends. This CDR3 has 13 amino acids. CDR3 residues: CASSLELSSTLFF. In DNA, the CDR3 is TGCGCCAGCAGCTTGGAGTTGTCTAGCACGCTGTTTTTT.

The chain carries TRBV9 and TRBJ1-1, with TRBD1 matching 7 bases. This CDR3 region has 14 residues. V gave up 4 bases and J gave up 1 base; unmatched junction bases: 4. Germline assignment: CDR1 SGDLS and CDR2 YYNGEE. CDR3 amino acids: CASSLRDRNTEAFF. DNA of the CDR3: TGTGCCAGCAGCCTCCGGGACAGGAACACTGAAGCTTTCTTT.

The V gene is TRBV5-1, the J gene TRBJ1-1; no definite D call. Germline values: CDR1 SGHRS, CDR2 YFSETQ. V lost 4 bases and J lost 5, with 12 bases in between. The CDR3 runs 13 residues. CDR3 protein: CASSPSEGTEAFF. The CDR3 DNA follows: TGCGCCAGCAGCCCCTCCGAGGGTACTGAAGCTTTCTTT.

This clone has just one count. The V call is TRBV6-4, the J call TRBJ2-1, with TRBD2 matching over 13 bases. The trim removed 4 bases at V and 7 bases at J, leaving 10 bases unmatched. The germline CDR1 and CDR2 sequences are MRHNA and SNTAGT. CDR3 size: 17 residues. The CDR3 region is CASSARTSGRLGNEQFF. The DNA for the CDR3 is TGTGCCAGCAGTGCCCGGACTAGCGGGAGATTGGGTAATGAGCAGTTCTTC.

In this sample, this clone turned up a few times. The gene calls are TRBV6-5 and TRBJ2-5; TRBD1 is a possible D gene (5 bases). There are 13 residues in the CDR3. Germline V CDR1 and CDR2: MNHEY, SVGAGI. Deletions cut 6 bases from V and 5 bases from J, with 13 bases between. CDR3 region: CASRRARAETQYF. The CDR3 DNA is TGTGCCAGCAGGCGCGCCAGGGCGGAGACCCAGTACTTC.

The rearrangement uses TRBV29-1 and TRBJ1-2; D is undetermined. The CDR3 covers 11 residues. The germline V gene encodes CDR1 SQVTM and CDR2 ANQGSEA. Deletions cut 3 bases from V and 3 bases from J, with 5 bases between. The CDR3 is CSVDRDYGYTF. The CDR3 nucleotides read TGCAGCGTTGACCGAGACTATGGCTACACCTTC.

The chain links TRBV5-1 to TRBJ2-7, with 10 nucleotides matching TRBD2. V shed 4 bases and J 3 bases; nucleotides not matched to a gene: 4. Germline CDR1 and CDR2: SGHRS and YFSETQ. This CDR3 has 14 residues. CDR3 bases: TGCGCCAGCAGCCCAACTAGCGGGAACTACGAGCAGTACTTC. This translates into CASSPTSGNYEQYF.

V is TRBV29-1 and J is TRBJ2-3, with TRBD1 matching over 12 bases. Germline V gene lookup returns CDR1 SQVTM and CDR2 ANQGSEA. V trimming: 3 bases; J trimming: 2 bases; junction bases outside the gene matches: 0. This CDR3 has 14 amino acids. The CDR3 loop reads CSVEGQGATDTQYF. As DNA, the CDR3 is TGCAGCGTTGAGGGACAGGGGGCCACAGATACGCAGTATTTT.

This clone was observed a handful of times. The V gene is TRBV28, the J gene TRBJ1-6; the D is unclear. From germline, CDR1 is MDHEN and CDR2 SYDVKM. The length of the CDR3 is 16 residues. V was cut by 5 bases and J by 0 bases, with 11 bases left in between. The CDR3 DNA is TGTGCCAGCAGTAAGACCGCTAGCTCCTATAATTCACCCCTCCACTTT. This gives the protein CASSKTASSYNSPLHF.

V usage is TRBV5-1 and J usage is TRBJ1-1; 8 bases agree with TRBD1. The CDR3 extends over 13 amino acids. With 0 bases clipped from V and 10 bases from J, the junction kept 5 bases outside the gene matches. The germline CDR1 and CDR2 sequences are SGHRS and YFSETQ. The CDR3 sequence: CASSLVRRGRAFF. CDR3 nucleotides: TGCGCCAGCAGCTTGGTCCGCAGGGGGCGAGCTTTCTTT.

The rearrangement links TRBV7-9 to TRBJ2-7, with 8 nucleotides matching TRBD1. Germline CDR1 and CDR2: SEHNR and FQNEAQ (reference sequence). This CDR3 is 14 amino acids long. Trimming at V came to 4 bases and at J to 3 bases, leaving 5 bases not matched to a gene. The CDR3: CASSSTTGVYEQYF. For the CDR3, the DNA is TGTGCCAGCAGCTCGACGACAGGGGTCTACGAGCAGTACTTC.